The subject of this entry is one T cell receptor (beta chain). This specimen comes from a study of CD8+ T cells in alopecia areata. Germline assignment: CDR1 MNHEY and CDR2 SMNVEV (reference sequence). The junction had 4 bases not matched to a gene; V was cut back by 6 bases and J by 3 bases. This CDR3 comprises 15 residues. As the sequencing template, cDNA was produced by extracting RNA and reverse transcribing it. Sequencing was performed with immunoSEQ multiplex PCR; in TCRdb, only in-frame clones are kept and a portion is missing. Of 65,000 to 75,000 clones in the sample, more than 40% were seen once.

Sample: CD8+ T cells sorted from blood, taken at week 0. The source of this sequence is a human donor with alopecia areata. The chain is built from TRBV27 and TRBJ2-1, with TRBD2 matching over 11 bases. CDR3 DNA: TGTGCCAGCAGCCCCGGGACTAGCGGCTACAATGAGCAGTTCTTC. Translation: CASSPGTSGYNEQFF.